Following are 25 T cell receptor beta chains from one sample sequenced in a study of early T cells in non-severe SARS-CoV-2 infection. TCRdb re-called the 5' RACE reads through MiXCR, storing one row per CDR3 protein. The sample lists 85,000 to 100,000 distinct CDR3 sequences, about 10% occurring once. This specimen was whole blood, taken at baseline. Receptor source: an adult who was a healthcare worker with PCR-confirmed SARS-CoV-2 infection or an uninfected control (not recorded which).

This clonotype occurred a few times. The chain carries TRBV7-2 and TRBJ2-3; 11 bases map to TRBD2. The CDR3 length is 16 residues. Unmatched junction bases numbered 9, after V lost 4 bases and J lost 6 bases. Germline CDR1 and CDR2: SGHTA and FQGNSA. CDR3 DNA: TGTGCCAGCAGCTCCCGGGCGACTAGCGGGGACGATACGCAGTATTTT. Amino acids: CASSSRATSGDDTQYF.

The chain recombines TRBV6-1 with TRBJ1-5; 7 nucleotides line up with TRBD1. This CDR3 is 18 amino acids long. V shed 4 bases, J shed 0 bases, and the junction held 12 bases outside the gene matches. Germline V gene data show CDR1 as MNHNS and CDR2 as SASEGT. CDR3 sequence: CASSGRWQGGISNQPQHF. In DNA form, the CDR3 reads TGTGCCAGCAGTGGACGATGGCAGGGGGGGATTAGCAATCAGCCCCAGCATTTT.

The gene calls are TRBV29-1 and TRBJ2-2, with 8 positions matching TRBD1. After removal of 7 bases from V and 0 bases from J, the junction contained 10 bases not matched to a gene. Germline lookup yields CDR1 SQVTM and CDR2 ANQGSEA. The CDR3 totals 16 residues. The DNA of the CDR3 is TGCAGCGCCGGACAGGGCAGCCCGGCGAACACCGGGGAGCTGTTTTTT. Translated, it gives CSAGQGSPANTGELFF.

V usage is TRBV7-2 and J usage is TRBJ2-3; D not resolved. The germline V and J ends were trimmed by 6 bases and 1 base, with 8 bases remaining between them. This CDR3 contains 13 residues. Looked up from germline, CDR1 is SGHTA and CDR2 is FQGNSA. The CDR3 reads CASRFSGTDTQYF. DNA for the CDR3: TGTGCCAGCAGGTTTTCCGGCACAGATACGCAGTATTTT.

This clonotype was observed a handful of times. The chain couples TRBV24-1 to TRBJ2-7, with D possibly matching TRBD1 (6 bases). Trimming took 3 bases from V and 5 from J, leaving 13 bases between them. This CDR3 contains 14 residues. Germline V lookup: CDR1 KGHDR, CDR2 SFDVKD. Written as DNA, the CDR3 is TGTGCCACCAGTGATCCCAACGACAGGAACGAGCAGTACTTC. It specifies CATSDPNDRNEQYF.

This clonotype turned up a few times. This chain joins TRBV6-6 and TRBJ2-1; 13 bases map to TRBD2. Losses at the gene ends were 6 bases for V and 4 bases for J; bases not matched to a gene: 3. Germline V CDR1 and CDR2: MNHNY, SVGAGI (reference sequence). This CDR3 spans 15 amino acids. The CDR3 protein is CASRGLAGFYNEQFF. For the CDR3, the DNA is TGTGCCAGCAGGGGACTAGCGGGGTTTTACAATGAGCAGTTCTTC.

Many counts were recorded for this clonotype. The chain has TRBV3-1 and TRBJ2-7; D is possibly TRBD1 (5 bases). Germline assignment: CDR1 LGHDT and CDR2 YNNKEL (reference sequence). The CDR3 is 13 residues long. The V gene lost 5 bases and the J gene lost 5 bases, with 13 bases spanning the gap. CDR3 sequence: CASSTIQGHEQYF. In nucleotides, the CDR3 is TGTGCCAGCAGCACGATCCAGGGTCACGAGCAGTACTTC.

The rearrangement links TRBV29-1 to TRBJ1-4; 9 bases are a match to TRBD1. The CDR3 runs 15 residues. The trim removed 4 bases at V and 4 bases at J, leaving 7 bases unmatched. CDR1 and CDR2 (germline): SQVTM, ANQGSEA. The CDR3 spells CSVGRTGDFNEKLFF. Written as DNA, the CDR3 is TGCAGCGTTGGAAGGACAGGGGACTTTAATGAAAAACTGTTTTTT.

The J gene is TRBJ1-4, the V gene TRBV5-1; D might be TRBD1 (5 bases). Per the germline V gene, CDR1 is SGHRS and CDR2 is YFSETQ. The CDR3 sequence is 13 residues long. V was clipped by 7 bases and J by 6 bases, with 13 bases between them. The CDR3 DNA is TGCGCCAGCGCAAGACAGAATGATGAAAAACTGTTTTTT. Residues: CASARQNDEKLFF.

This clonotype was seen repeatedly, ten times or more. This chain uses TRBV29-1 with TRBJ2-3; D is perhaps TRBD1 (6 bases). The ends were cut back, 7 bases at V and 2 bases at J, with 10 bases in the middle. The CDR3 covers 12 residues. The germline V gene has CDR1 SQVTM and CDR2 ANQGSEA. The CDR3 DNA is TGCAGCGCGCGGACAGTCACAGATACGCAGTATTTT. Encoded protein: CSARTVTDTQYF.

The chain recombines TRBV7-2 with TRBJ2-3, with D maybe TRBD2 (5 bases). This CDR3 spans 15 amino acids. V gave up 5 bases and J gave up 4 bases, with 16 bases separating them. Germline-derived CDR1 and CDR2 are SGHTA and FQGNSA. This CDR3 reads CASSRSAGDADTQYF. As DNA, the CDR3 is TGTGCCAGCAGCCGATCCGCCGGGGATGCAGATACGCAGTATTTT.

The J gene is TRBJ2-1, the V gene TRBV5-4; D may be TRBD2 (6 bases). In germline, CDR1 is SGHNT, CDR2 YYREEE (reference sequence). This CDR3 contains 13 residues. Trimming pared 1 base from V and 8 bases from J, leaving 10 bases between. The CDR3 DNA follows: TGTGCCAGCAGCTTGCGCGGGGCGGATGAGCAGTTCTTC. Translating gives CASSLRGADEQFF.

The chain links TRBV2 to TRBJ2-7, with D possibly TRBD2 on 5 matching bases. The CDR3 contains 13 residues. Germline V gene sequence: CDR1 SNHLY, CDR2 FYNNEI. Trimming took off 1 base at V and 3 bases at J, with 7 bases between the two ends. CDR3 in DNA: TGTGCCAGCAGTGAAGAGGGAGACTACGAGCAGTACTTC. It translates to CASSEEGDYEQYF.

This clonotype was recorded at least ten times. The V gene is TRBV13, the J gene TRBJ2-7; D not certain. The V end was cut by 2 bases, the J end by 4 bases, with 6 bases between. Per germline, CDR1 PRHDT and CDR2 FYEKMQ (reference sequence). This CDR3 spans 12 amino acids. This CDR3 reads CASSLSGYEQYF. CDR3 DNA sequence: TGTGCCAGCAGCTTATCCGGGTACGAGCAGTACTTC.

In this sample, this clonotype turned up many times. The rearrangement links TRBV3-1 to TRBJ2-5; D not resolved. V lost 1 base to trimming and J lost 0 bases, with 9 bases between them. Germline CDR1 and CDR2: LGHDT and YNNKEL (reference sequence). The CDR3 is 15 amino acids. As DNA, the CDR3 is TGTGCCAGCAGCCAAGCTAGAGACCACCAAGAGACCCAGTACTTC. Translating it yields CASSQARDHQETQYF.

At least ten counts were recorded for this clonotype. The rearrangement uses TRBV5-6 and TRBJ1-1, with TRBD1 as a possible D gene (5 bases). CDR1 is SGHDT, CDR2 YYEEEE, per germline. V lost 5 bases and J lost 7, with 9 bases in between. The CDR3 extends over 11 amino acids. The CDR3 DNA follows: TGTGCCAGCAGTCAGGGAGGTGAAGCTTTCTTT. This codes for CASSQGGEAFF.

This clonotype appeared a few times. This CDR3 is CASSFSGDSSYNEQFF. The CDR3 DNA is TGTGCCAGCAGCTTTAGCGGAGACAGCTCCTACAATGAGCAGTTCTTC. This chain uses TRBV7-3 with TRBJ2-1; tentatively, D is TRBD2 (6 bases). This CDR3 spans 16 amino acids. V shed 3 bases and J shed 0 bases, with 12 bases lying between them. Germline assignment: CDR1 SGHTA and CDR2 FQGTGA. Full variable domain (missing parts from reference TRBV7-3 and TRBJ2-1): GAGVSQTPSNKVTEKGKYVELRCDPISGHTALYWYRQSLGQGPEFLIYFQGTGAADDSGLPNDRFFAVRPEGSVSTLKIQRTERGDSAVYLCASSFSGDSSYNEQFFGPGTRLTVL.

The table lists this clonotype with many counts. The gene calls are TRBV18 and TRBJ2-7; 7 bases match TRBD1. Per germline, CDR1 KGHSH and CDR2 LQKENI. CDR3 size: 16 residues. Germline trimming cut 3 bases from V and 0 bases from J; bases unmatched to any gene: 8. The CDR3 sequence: CASSPFPGQSSYEQYF. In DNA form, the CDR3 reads TGTGCCAGCTCACCCTTCCCGGGACAGAGCTCCTACGAGCAGTACTTC.

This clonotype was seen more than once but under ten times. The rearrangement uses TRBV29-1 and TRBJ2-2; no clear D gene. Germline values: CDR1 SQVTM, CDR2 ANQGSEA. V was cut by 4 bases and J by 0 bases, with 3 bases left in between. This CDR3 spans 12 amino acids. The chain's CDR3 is CSVAPNTGELFF. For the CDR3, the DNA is TGCAGCGTTGCACCGAACACCGGGGAGCTGTTTTTT.

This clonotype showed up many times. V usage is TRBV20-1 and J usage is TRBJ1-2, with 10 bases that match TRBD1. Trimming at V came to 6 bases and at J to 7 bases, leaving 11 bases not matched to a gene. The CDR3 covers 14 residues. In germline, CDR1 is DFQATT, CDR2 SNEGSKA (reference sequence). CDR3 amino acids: CSASADRGHGGYTF. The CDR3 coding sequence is TGCAGTGCCTCCGCCGACAGGGGGCATGGTGGCTACACCTTC.

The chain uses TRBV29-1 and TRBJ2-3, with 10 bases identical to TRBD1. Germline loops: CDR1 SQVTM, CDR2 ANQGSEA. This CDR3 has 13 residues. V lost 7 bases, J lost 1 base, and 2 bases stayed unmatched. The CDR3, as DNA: TGCAGCGGGGGGACAGGGGGCACAGATACGCAGTATTTT. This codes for CSGGTGGTDTQYF.

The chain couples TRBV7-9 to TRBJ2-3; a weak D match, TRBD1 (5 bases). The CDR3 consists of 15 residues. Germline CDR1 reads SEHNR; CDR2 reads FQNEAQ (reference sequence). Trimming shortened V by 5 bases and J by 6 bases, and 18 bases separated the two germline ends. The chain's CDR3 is CASSVNQGSSDTQYF. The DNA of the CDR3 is TGTGCCAGCAGCGTGAATCAGGGCAGCTCGGATACGCAGTATTTT.

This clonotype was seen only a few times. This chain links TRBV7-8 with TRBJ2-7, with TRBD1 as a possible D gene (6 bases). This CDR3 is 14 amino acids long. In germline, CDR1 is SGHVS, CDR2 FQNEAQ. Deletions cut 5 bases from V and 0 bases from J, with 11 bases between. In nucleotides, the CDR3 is TGTGCCAGCAGCGTTGACAGGAGCTCCTACGAGCAGTACTTC. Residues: CASSVDRSSYEQYF.

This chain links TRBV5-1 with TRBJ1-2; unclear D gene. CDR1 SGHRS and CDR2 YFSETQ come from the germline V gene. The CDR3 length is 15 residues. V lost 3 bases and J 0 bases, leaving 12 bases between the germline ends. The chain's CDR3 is CASSWYGDSNYGYTF. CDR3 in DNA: TGCGCCAGCAGCTGGTATGGAGACTCTAACTATGGCTACACCTTC.

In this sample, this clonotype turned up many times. The DNA of the CDR3 is TGCAGTGCTAGAGATCCGAAGAGGGGCTGGATTGAGAACACTGAAGCTTTCTTT. It encodes CSARDPKRGWIENTEAFF. This chain joins TRBV20-1 and TRBJ1-1; possible D gene TRBD1, 5 bases. Deletions cut 0 bases from V and 1 base from J, with 21 bases between. Germline V lookup: CDR1 DFQATT, CDR2 SNEGSKA (reference sequence). This CDR3 region has 18 residues.